The clone carrying this TCR beta chain is large in the sample. Antigen unknown. This CDR3 region has 13 residues. V lost 2 bases and J lost 4, with 11 bases in between. CDR1 DFQATT and CDR2 SNEGSKA come from the germline V gene (reference sequence). This entry belongs to a study of early T cells in non-severe SARS-CoV-2 infection. For the study at large: Chains stayed unpaired after sequencing of bulk RNA from unsorted whole blood.

Individual cDNA molecules were tagged with unique molecular identifiers. TCRdb independently ran MiXCR on the 5' RACE reads; one entry per CDR3 protein. The data show tens of thousands of distinct CDR3 sequences, less than 6.5% seen once. Whole-study findings and limits: Matching results from VDJdb favored anti-spike CD8 responses, leaving private and CD4 specificities undetected.

Specimen: whole blood. This TCR derives from an adult who was a healthcare worker with PCR-confirmed SARS-CoV-2 infection or an uninfected control (not recorded which). The chain links TRBV20-1 to TRBJ1-2; D unresolved. CDR3 sequence: CSARLGRAYGYTF. The CDR3 region has the DNA TGCAGTGCTAGATTGGGCCGGGCCTATGGCTACACCTTC.